The 10 T cell receptor beta chains below were found in one sample sequenced in a study of CD8 T cells in ankylosing spondylitis. Study-level points and caveats: A TCR beta motif made of about 8 highly homologous variants seemed typical of ankylosing spondylitis blood.

MiXCR, applied by TCRdb to the 5' RACE reads, yields one record per CDR3 protein. Seen here are about 440,000 distinct CDR3 sequences, more than 15% observed once, and the top ten hold 0.85% to 1.3%. No antigen has been assigned to these receptors. The sequencing sample was made of blood, either unsorted or a sorted T cell fraction (not recorded which). These receptors were obtained from a male donor with ankylosing spondylitis.

In this sample, this clonotype turned up a few times. This chain's CDR3 is CSVEGQTGGSGYTF. Written as DNA, the CDR3 is TGCAGCGTTGAAGGACAGACCGGAGGGAGTGGCTACACCTTC. The chain couples TRBV29-1 to TRBJ1-2; weak D call: TRBD1 (5 bases). Germline-derived CDR1 and CDR2 are SQVTM and ANQGSEA. The CDR3 has 14 residues. V dropped 1 base and J dropped 7 bases, with 16 bases sitting between them.

This clonotype was detected only a few times. The J gene is TRBJ2-4, the V gene TRBV20-1, with 10 bases matching TRBD1. The CDR3 consists of 15 residues. CDR1 and CDR2 from the germline V gene are DFQATT and SNEGSKA (reference sequence). Losses at the gene ends were 3 bases for V and 0 bases for J; bases not matched to a gene: 2. CDR3 in amino acids: CSARGQGSAKNIQYF. CDR3 nucleotide sequence: TGCAGTGCTAGGGGACAGGGGTCAGCCAAAAACATTCAGTACTTC.

The rearrangement uses TRBV12-3 or TRBV12-4 and TRBJ1-4; TRBD1 is a possible D gene (6 bases). Trimming took 5 bases from V and 4 from J, leaving 11 bases between them. The CDR3 is 14 residues long. The CDR3 bases are TGTGCCAGCAGTAGGGGGGCCAGTAATGAAAAACTGTTTTTT. It specifies CASSRGASNEKLFF.

This clonotype was counted only a few times. The chain is built from TRBV10-1 and TRBJ2-1, with 7 bases fitting TRBD2. The length of the CDR3 is 13 residues. After removal of 7 bases from V and 4 bases from J, the junction contained 4 bases not matched to a gene. Germline V gene lookup returns CDR1 WNHNN and CDR2 SYGVQD (reference sequence). The chain's CDR3 is CASKKRGYNEQFF. CDR3 DNA: TGCGCCAGCAAAAAGCGGGGATACAATGAGCAGTTCTTC.

This clonotype was counted between two and nine times. The rearrangement uses TRBV29-1 and TRBJ2-3; 7 bases are a match to TRBD1. The length of the CDR3 is 15 residues. The V gene's germline CDR1 is SQVTM and CDR2 ANQGSEA. After removal of 3 bases from V and 4 bases from J, the junction contained 10 bases not matched to a gene. CDR3 sequence: CSVEGQSSSADTQYF. DNA of the CDR3: TGCAGCGTTGAGGGACAGTCCTCGAGCGCAGATACGCAGTATTTT.

In its sample, this clonotype was seen a few times. The J gene is TRBJ2-3, the V gene TRBV12-3 or TRBV12-4; D gene uncertain. V was shortened by 5 bases and J by 5 bases, with 14 bases between the two germline ends. The CDR3 is made up of 14 amino acids. Here the CDR3 reads CASSRLWSLDTQYF. DNA for the CDR3: TGTGCCAGCAGTCGTCTCTGGAGCTTAGATACGCAGTATTTT.

The genes are TRBV4-2 and TRBJ1-1; D is perhaps TRBD1 (6 bases). The CDR3 is made up of 15 amino acids. V was trimmed by 7 bases and J by 2 bases, leaving 17 bases between them. Per the germline V gene, CDR1 is LGHNA and CDR2 is YNFKEQ. The CDR3 nucleotides read TGTGCCAGCACGCGGACAGCTTATGAAAACACTGAAGCTTTCTTT. Its translation is CASTRTAYENTEAFF.

This clonotype has just a few counts. The chain joins TRBV6-1 to TRBJ2-1; D is tentatively TRBD1 or TRBD2 (5 bases each). Germline-derived CDR1 and CDR2 are MNHNS and SASEGT. The V gene lost 7 bases and the J gene lost 6 bases, with 16 bases spanning the gap. CDR3 length: 14 amino acids. Here the CDR3 reads CASTMGVFVNEQFF. DNA of the CDR3: TGTGCCAGCACGATGGGGGTTTTCGTCAATGAGCAGTTCTTC.

The rearrangement links TRBV5-1 to TRBJ2-2; a weak D match, TRBD1 (5 bases). Germline V gene lookup returns CDR1 SGHRS and CDR2 YFSETQ. Trimming pared 0 bases from V and 0 bases from J, leaving 9 bases between. The CDR3 has 16 amino acids. CDR3 nucleotides: TGCGCCAGCAGCTTGGAACCAGGGTCGAACACCGGGGAGCTGTTTTTT. Encoded protein: CASSLEPGSNTGELFF. Full variable domain (rest looked up from reference TRBV5-1 and TRBJ2-2): KAGVTQTPRYLIKTRGQQVTLSCSPISGHRSVSWYQQTPGQGLQFLFEYFSETQRNKGNFPGRFSGRQFSNSRSEMNVSTLELGDSALYLCASSLEPGSNTGELFFGEGSRLTVL.

V is TRBV12-3 or TRBV12-4 and J is TRBJ1-4; D perhaps matches TRBD1 (5 bases). Trimming stripped 3 bases from V and 8 bases from J, with 19 bases between. The CDR3 has 16 residues. The CDR3 region is CASSLGREEAKEKLFF. In DNA, the CDR3 is TGTGCCAGCAGTTTGGGCAGGGAGGAAGCCAAAGAAAAACTGTTTTTT.